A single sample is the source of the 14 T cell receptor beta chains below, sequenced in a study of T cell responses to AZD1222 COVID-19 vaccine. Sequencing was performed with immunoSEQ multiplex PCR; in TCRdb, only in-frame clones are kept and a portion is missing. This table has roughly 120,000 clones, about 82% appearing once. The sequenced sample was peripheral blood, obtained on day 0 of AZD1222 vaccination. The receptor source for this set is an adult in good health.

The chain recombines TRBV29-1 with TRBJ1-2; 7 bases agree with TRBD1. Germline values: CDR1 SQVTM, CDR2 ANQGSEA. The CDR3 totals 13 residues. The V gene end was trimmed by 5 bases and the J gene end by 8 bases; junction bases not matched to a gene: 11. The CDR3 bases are TGCAGCGTTCAAACAGGGGATTCGGGAGGCTACACCTTC. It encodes CSVQTGDSGGYTF.

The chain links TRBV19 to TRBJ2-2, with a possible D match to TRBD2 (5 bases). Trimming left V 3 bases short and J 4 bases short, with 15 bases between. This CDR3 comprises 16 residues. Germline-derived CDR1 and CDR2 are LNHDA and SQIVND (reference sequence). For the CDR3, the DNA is TGTGCCAGTAGTATCCTTACGGGGTTTCGCACCGGGGAGCTGTTTTTT. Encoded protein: CASSILTGFRTGELFF.

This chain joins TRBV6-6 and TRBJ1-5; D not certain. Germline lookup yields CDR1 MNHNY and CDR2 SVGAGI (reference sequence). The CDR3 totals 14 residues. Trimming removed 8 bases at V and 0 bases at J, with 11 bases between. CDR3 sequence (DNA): TGTGCCAGCCGCCCGGGTTATAGCAATCAGCCCCAGCATTTT. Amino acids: CASRPGYSNQPQHF.

CDR3 region: CASSLDGTSGDTQYF. The CDR3 DNA reads as TGCGCCAGCAGCTTAGACGGGACTAGCGGAGATACGCAGTATTTT. This chain joins TRBV4-3 and TRBJ2-3; 11 bases are shared with TRBD2. This CDR3 has 15 amino acids. The J segment lost 5 bases and the V segment lost 5 bases, leaving 6 bases of the junction unmatched. CDR1 LGHNA and CDR2 YSLEER come from the germline V gene.

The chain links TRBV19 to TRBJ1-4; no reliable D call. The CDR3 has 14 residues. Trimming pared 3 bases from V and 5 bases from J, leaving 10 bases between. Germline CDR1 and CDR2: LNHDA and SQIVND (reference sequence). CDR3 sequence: CASSMADLNEKLFF. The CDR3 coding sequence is TGTGCCAGTAGTATGGCAGACCTAAATGAAAAACTGTTTTTT. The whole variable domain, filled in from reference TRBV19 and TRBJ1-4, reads DGGITQSPKYLFRKEGQNVTLSCEQNLNHDAMYWYRQDPGQGLRLIYYSQIVNDFQKGDIAEGYSVSREKKESFPLTVTSAQKNPTAFYLCASSMADLNEKLFFGSGTQLSVL.

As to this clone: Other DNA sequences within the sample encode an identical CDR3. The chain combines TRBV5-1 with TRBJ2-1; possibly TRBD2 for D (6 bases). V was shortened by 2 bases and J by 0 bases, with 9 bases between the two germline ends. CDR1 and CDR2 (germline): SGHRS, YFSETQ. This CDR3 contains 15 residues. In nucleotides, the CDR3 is TGCGCCAGCAGCTTAGGAGGGAGCTCCTACAATGAGCAGTTCTTC. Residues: CASSLGGSSYNEQFF.

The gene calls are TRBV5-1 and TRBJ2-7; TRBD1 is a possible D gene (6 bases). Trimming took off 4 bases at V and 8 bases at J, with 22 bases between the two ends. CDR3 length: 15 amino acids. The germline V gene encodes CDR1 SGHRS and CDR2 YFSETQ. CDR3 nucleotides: TGCGCCAGCAGCCCGGATTCACGGACAGCTTCTAAGCAGTACTTC. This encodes CASSPDSRTASKQYF.

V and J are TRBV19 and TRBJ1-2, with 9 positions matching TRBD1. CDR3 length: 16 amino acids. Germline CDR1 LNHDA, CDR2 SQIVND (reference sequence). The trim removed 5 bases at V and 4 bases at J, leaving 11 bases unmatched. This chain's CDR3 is CASSSGQGSASYGYTF. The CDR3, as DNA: TGTGCCAGTAGTTCCGGACAGGGGAGCGCGAGCTATGGCTACACCTTC. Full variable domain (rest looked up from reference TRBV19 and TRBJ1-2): DGGITQSPKYLFRKEGQNVTLSCEQNLNHDAMYWYRQDPGQGLRLIYYSQIVNDFQKGDIAEGYSVSREKKESFPLTVTSAQKNPTAFYLCASSSGQGSASYGYTFGSGTRLTVV.

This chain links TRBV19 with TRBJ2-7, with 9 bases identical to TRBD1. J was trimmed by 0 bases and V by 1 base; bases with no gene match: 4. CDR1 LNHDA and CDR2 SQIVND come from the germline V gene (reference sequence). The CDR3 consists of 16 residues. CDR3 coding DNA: TGTGCCAGTAGTATAGGGGACAGGGCCCTCTCCTACGAGCAGTACTTC. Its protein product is CASSIGDRALSYEQYF.

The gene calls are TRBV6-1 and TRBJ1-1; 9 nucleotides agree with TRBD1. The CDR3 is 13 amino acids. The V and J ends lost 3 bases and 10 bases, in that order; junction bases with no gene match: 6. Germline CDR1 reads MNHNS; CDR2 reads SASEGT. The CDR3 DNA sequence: TGTGCCAGCAGTGACCCGGGACAGGGCTTAGCTTTCTTT. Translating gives CASSDPGQGLAFF.

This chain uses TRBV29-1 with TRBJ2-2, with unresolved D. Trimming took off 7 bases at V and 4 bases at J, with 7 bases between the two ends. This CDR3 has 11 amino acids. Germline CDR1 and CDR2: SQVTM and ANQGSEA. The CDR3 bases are TGCAGCGCCCTGGGCACCGGGGAGCTGTTTTTT. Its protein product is CSALGTGELFF.

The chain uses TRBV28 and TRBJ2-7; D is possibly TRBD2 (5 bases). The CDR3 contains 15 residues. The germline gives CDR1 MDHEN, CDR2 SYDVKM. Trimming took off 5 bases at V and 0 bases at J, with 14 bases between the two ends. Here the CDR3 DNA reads TGTGCCAGCAGTCTTCACGGTCGGGGCTCCTACGAGCAGTACTTC. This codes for CASSLHGRGSYEQYF.

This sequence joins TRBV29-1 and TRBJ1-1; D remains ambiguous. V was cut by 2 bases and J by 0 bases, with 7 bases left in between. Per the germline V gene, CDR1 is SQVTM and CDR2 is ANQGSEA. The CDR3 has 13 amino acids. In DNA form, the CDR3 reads TGCAGCGTTGAACTTTCTGTGAACACTGAAGCTTTCTTT. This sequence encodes CSVELSVNTEAFF.

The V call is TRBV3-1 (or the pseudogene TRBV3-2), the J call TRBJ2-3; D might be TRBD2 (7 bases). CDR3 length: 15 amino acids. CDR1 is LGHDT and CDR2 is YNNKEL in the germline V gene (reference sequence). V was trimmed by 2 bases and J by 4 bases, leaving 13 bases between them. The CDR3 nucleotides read TGTGCCAGCAGCCAACTGGGGGGGGGCGCAGATACGCAGTATTTT. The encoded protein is CASSQLGGGADTQYF.